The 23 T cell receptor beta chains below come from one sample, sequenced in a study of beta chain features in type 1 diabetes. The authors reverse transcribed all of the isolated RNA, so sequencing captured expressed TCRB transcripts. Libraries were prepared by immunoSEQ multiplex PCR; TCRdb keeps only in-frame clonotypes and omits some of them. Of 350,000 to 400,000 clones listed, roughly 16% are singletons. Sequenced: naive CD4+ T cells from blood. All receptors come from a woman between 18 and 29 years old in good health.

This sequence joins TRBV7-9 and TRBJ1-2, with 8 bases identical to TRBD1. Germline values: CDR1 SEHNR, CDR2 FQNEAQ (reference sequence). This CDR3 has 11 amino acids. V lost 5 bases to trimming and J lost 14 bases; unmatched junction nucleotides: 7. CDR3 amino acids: CASSNTGGTTF. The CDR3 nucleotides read TGTGCCAGCAGCAACACAGGGGGGACGACCTTC.

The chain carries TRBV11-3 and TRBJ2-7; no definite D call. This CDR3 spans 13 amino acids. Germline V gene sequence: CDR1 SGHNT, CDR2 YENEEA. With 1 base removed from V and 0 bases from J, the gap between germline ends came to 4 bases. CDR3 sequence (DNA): TGTGCCAGCAGCTTAGGGCACTCCTACGAGCAGTACTTC. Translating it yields CASSLGHSYEQYF.

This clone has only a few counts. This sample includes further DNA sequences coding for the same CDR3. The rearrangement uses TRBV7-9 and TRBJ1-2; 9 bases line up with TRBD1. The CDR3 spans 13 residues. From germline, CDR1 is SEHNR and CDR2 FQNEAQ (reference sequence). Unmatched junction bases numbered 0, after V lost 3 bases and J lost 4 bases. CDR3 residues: CASSLGQGYGYTF. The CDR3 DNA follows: TGTGCCAGCAGCTTGGGACAGGGCTATGGCTACACCTTC.

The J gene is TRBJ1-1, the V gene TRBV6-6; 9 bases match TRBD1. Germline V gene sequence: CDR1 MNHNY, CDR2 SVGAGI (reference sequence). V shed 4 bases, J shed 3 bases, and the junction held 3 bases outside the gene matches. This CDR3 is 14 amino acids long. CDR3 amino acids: CASSSGQGYTEAFF. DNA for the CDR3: TGTGCCAGCAGTTCAGGACAGGGGTACACTGAAGCTTTCTTT.

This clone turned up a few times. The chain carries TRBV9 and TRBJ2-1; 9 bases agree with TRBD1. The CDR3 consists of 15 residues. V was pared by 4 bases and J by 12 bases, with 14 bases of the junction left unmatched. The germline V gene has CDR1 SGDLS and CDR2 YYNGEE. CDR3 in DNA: TGTGCCAGCAGCTCCCACGGGACAGGGTTTGGGGGGCAGTTCTTC. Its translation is CASSSHGTGFGGQFF.

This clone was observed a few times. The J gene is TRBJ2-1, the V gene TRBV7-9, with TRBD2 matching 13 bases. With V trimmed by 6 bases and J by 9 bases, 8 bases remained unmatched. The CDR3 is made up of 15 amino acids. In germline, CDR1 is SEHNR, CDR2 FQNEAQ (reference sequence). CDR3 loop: CASSSRLAGGGEQFF. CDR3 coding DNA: TGTGCCAGCAGTTCAAGACTAGCGGGAGGCGGTGAGCAGTTCTTC.

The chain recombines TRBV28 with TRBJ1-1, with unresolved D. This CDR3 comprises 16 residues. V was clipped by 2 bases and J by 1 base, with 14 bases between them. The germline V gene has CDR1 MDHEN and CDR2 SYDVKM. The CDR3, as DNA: TGTGCCAGCAGTTTAGCCACGGCGGATCCGAACACTGAAGCTTTCTTT. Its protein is CASSLATADPNTEAFF.

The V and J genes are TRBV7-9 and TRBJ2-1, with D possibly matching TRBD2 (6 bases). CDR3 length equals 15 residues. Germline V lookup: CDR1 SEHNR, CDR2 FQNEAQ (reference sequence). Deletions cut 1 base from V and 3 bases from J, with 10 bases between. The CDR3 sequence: CASSLGQGLYNEQFF. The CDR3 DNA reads TGTGCCAGCAGCTTAGGCCAGGGACTCTACAATGAGCAGTTCTTC.

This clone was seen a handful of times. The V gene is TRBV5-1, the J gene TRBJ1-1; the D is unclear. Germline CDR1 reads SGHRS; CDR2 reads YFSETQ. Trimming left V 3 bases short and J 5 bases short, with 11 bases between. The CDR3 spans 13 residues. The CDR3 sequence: CASSSLPGTEAFF. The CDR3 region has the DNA TGCGCCAGCAGCTCACTGCCGGGGACTGAAGCTTTCTTT.

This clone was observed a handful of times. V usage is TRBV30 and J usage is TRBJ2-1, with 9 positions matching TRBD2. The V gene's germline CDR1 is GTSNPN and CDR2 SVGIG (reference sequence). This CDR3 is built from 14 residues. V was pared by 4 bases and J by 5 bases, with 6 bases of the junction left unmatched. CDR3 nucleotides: TGTGCCTGGATGAGAGGACTAGCGAACAATGAGCAGTTCTTC. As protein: CAWMRGLANNEQFF.

This chain's CDR3 is CASSPQVYEQYF. DNA for the CDR3: TGTGCCAGCAGTCCCCAGGTGTACGAGCAGTACTTC. The chain employs TRBV28 and TRBJ2-7; no clear D. Germline V CDR1 and CDR2: MDHEN, SYDVKM. The V and J ends lost 5 bases and 4 bases respectively, with 9 bases between them. CDR3 size: 12 residues.

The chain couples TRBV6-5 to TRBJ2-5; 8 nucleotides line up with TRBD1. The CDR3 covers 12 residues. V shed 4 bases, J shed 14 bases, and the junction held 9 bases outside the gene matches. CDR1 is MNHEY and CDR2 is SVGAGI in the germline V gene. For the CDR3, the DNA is TGTGCCAGCAGTTTCGGACAGGGCCCGGCATACTTC. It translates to CASSFGQGPAYF.

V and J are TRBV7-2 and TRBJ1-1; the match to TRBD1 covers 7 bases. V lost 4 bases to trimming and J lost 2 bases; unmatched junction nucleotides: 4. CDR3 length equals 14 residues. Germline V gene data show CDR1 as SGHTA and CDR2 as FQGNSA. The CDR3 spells CASSYRGGNTEAFF. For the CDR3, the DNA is TGTGCCAGCAGCTACAGGGGAGGCAACACTGAAGCTTTCTTT.

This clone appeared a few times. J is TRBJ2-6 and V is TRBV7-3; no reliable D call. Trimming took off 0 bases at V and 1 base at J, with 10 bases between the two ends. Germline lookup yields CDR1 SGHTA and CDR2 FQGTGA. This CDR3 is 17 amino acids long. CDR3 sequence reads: CASSLTRLQSGANVLTF. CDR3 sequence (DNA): TGTGCCAGCAGCTTAACTCGACTGCAATCTGGGGCCAACGTCCTGACTTTC.

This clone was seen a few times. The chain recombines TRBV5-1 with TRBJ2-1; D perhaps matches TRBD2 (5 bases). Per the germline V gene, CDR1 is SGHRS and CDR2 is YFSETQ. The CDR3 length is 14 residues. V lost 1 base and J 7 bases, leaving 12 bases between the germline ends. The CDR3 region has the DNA TGCGCCAGCAGCTTGCCCGTTACGGGAAATGAGCAGTTCTTC. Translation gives CASSLPVTGNEQFF.

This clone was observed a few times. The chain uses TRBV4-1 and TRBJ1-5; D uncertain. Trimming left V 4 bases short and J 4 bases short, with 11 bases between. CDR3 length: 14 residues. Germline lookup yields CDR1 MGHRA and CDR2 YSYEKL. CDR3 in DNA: TGCGCCAGCAGCCGATGGGCAGGTAATCAGCCCCAGCATTTT. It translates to CASSRWAGNQPQHF.

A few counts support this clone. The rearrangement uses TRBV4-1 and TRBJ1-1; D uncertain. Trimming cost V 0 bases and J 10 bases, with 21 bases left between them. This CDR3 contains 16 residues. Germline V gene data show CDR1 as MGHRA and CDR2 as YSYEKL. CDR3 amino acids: CASSQERAGGISAAFF. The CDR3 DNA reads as TGCGCCAGCAGCCAAGAACGGGCAGGAGGTATTAGCGCAGCTTTCTTT.

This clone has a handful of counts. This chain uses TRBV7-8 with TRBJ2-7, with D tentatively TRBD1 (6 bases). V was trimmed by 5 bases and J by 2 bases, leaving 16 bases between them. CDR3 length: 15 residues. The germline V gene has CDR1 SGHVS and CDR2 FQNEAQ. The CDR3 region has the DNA TGTGCCAGCAGCAACAGGGCACAGGCCGCCTACGAGCAGTACTTC. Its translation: CASSNRAQAAYEQYF.

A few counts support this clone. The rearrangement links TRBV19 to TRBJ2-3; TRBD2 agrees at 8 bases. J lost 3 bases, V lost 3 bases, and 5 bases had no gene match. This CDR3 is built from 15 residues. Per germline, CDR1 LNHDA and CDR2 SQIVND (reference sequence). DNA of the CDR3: TGTGCCAGTAGTATTACCCGGGAGGGGACAGATACGCAGTATTTT. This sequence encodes CASSITREGTDTQYF.

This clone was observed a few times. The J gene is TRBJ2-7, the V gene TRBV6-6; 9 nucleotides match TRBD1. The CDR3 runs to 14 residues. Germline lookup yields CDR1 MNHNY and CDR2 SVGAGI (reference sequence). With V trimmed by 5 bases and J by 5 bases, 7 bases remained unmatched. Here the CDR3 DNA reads TGTGCCAGCAGTCTACAGGGGGCTTTCGACGAGCAGTACTTC. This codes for CASSLQGAFDEQYF.

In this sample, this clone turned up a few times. This chain's CDR3 is CASSPRSEGSEAFF. The CDR3 bases are TGTGCCAGCTCACCAAGAAGCGAAGGCAGTGAAGCTTTCTTT. The V gene is TRBV18, the J gene TRBJ1-1; no clear D gene. The V gene lost 2 bases and the J gene lost 7 bases, with 14 bases spanning the gap. Germline CDR1 reads KGHSH; CDR2 reads LQKENI. The CDR3 is 14 amino acids.

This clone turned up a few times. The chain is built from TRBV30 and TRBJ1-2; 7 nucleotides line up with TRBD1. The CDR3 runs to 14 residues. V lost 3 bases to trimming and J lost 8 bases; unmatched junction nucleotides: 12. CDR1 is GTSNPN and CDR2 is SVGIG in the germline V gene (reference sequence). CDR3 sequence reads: CAWSPTVTGRGYTF. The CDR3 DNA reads TGTGCCTGGAGCCCAACCGTGACAGGGAGGGGCTACACCTTC.

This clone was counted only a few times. The CDR3 nucleotides read TGTGCCTGGAGTGTCATGGAGACCCAGTACTTC. This sequence encodes CAWSVMETQYF. The chain couples TRBV30 to TRBJ2-5; D is unresolved. The CDR3 spans 11 residues. The V end was cut by 0 bases, the J end by 5 bases, with 4 bases between. Germline V gene lookup returns CDR1 GTSNPN and CDR2 SVGIG (reference sequence).